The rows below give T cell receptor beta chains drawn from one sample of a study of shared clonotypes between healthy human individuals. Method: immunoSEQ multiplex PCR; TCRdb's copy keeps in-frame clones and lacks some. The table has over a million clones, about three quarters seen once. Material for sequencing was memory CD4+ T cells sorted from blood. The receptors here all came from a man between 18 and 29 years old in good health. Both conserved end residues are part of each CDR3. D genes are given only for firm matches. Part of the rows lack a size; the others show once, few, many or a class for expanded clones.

CAWSVPASYEQYF | TGTGCCTGGAGTGTACCAGCTTCCTACGAGCAGTACTTC | . | TRBV30 | . | TRBJ2-7
CASSLFGYEQYF | TGTGCCAGCAGCTTGTTCGGATACGAGCAGTACTTC | . | TRBV5-6 | few | TRBJ2-7
CASSFGRGSNQPQHF | TGTGCCAGCAGCTTCGGCAGGGGTTCCAATCAGCCCCAGCATTTT | . | TRBV7-2 | . | TRBJ1-5
CASSLDLRGSGSPLHF | TGTGCCAGCAGCTTAGATCTTAGGGGTAGTGGTTCACCCCTCCACTTT | . | TRBV11-2 | . | TRBJ1-6
CASRPDRGLNTGELFF | TGCGCCAGCAGACCCGACAGGGGACTGAACACCGGGGAGCTGTTTTTT | TRBD1 | TRBV5-1 | once | TRBJ2-2
CASSFGTLASGANVLTF | TGCGCCAGCAGCTTTGGGACGCTTGCCTCTGGGGCCAACGTCCTGACTTTC | . | TRBV5-1 | . | TRBJ2-6
CASSSAGTAEQYF | TGTGCCAGCAGCTCGGCGGGAACAGCCGAGCAGTACTTC | . | TRBV5-4 | . | TRBJ2-7
CASSQEVGNTIYF | TGTGCCAGCAGCCAAGAGGTCGGAAACACCATATATTTT | . | TRBV4-2 | . | TRBJ1-3
CAINPGQGAYEQFF | TGTGCCATCAATCCGGGACAGGGGGCCTATGAGCAGTTCTTC | TRBD1 | TRBV10-3 | . | TRBJ2-1
CAISLGQSGNTIYF | TGTGCCATCAGTCTTGGACAGTCTGGAAACACCATATATTTT | . | TRBV10-3 | . | TRBJ1-3
CASSQPGTRPGELFF | TGTGCCAGCAGCCAACCCGGGACTAGACCCGGGGAGCTGTTTTTT | TRBD2 | TRBV7-9 | . | TRBJ2-2
CASSMTPTGEGETQYF | TGTGCCAGCAGCATGACCCCGACAGGGGAGGGAGAGACCCAGTACTTC | . | TRBV11-2 | . | TRBJ2-5
CASSQEWSSYNSPLHF | TGCGCCAGCAGCCAAGAATGGAGCTCCTATAATTCACCCCTCCACTTT | . | TRBV4-1 | . | TRBJ1-6
CASSLVKDTEAFF | TGTGCCAGCAGCTTAGTAAAGGACACTGAAGCTTTCTTT | . | TRBV7-9 | . | TRBJ1-1
CASSSPRGNYGYTF | TGTGCCAGCAGCTCACCCCGGGGGAATTATGGCTACACCTTC | . | TRBV11-2 | once | TRBJ1-2
CASSPTWDSGGGYTF | TGTGCCAGTAGTCCGACCTGGGACTCTGGTGGAGGCTACACCTTC | . | TRBV19 | . | TRBJ1-2
CASSLQSYEQYF | TGTGCCAGCAGCCTTCAGTCCTACGAGCAGTACTTC | . | TRBV6-6 | . | TRBJ2-7
CASSSDRGNSPLHF | TGTGCCAGCAGTTCGGACAGGGGGAATTCACCCCTCCACTTT | TRBD1 | TRBV27 | . | TRBJ1-6
CASSPRDSFNTGELFF | TGTGCCAGCAGCCCCCGGGACAGCTTTAACACCGGGGAGCTGTTTTTT | TRBD1 | TRBV11-2 | . | TRBJ2-2
CASSSPPDLTDTQYF | TGTGCCAGCAGTTCACCTCCCGACCTCACAGATACGCAGTATTTT | . | TRBV28 | few | TRBJ2-3
CASSPSYGETQYF | TGTGCCAGCAGCCCCAGCTATGGTGAGACCCAGTACTTC | . | TRBV7-2 | . | TRBJ2-5
CASSDEAGTYNEQFF | TGTGCCAGCAGTGACGAAGCGGGGACCTACAATGAGCAGTTCTTC | TRBD2 | TRBV6-4 | . | TRBJ2-1
CAWSESTDTQYF | TGTGCCTGGAGTGAAAGCACAGATACGCAGTATTTT | . | TRBV30 | . | TRBJ2-3
CAWSVQGAGEKLFF | TGTGCCTGGAGTGTTCAAGGGGCGGGCGAAAAACTGTTTTTT | . | TRBV30 | . | TRBJ1-4